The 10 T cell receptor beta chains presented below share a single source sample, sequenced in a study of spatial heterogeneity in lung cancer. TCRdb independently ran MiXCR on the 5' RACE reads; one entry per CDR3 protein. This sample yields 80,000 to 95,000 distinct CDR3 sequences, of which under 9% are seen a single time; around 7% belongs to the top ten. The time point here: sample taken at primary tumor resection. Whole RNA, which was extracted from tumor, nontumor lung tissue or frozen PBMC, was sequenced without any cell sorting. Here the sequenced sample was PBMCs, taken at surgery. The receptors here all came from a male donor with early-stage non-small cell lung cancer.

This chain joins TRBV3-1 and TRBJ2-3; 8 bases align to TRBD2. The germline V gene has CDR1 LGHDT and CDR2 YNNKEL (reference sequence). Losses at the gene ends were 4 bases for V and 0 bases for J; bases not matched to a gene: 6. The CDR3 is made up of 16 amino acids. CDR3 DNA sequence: TGTGCCAGCAGCCCCCTAGCGGGTCCTAGCACAGATACGCAGTATTTT. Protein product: CASSPLAGPSTDTQYF.

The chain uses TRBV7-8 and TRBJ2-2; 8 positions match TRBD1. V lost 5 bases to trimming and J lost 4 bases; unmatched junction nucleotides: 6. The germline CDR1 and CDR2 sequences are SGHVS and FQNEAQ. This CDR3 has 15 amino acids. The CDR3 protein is CASSDRGLSTGELFF. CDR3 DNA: TGTGCCAGCAGCGACAGGGGATTGAGCACCGGGGAGCTGTTTTTT.

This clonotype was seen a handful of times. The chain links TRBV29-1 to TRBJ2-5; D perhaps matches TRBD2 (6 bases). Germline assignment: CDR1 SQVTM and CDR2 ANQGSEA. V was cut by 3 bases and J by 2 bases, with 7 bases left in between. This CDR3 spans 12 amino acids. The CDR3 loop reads CSVDGGQETQYF. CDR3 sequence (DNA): TGCAGCGTTGATGGGGGGCAAGAGACCCAGTACTTC.

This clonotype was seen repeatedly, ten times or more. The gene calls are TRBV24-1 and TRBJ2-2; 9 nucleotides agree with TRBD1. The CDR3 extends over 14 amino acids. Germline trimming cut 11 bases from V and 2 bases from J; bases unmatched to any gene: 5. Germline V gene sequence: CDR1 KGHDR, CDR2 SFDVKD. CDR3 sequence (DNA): TGTGCCAGGAAGGACAGGGGTAACACCGGGGAGCTGTTTTTT. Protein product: CARKDRGNTGELFF.

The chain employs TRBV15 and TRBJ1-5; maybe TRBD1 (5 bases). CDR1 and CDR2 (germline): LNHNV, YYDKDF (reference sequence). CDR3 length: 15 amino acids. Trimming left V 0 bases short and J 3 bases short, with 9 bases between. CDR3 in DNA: TGTGCCACCAGCAGAGACGACAGAGCCAATCAGCCCCAGCATTTT. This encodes CATSRDDRANQPQHF. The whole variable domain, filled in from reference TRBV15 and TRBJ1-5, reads DAMVIQNPRYQVTQFGKPVTLSCSQTLNHNVMYWYQQKSSQAPKLLFHYYDKDFNNEADTPDNFQSRRPNTSFCFLDIRSPGLGDTAMYLCATSRDDRANQPQHFGDGTRLSIL.

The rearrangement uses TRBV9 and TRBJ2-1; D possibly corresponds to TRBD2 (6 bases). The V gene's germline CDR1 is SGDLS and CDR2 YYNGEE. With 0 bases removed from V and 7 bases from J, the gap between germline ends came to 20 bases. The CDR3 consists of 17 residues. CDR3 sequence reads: CASSVAGPGRGRNEQFF. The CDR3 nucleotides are TGTGCCAGCAGCGTAGCTGGACCGGGACGAGGGAGGAATGAGCAGTTCTTC. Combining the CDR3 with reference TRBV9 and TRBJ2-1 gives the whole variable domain DSGVTQTPKHLITATGQRVTLRCSPRSGDLSVYWYQQSLDQGLQFLIQYYNGEERAKGNILERFSAQQFPDLHSELNLSSLELGDSALYFCASSVAGPGRGRNEQFFGPGTRLTVL.

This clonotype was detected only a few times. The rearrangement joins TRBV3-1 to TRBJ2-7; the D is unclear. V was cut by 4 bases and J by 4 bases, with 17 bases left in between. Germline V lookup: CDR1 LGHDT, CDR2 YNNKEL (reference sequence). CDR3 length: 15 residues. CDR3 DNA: TGTGCCAGCAGCCCTGGTCATCTGCCCCTTTACGAGCAGTACTTC. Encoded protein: CASSPGHLPLYEQYF.

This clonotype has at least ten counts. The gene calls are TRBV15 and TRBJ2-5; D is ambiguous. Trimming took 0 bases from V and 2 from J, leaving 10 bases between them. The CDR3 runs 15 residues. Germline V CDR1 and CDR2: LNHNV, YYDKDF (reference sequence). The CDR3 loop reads CATSRDPGSQETQYF. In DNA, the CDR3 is TGTGCCACCAGCAGAGATCCGGGCAGTCAAGAGACCCAGTACTTC.

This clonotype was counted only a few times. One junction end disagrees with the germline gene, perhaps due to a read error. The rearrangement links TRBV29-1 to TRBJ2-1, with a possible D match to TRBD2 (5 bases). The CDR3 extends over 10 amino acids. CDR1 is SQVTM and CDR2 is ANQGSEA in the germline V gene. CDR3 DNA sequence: TGCAGCGTTGTAGAGCCCGGGAACAGCTTC. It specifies CSVVEPGNSF.

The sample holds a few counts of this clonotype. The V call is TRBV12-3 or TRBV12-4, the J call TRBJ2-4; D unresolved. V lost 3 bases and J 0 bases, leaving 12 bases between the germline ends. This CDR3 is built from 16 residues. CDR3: CASSFGGLQAKNIQYF. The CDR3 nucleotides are TGTGCCAGCAGTTTTGGTGGGCTCCAAGCCAAAAACATTCAGTACTTC.